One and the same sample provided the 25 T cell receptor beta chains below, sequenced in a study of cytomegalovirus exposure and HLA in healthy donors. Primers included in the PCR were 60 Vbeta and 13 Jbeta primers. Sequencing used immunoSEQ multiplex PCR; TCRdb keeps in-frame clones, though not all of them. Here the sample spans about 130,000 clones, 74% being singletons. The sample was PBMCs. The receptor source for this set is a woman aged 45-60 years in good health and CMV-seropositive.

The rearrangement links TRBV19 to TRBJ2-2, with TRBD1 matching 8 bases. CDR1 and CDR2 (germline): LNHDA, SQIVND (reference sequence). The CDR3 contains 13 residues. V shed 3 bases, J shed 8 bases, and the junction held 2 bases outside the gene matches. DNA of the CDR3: TGTGCCAGTAGTATCAGGGGGCCTGGGGAGCTGTTTTTT. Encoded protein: CASSIRGPGELFF.

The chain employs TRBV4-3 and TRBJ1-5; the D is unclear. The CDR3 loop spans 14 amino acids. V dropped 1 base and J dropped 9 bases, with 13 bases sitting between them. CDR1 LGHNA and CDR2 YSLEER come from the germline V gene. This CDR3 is CASSQGEGWGPQHF. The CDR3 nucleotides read TGCGCCAGCAGCCAAGGAGAGGGTTGGGGGCCCCAGCATTTT.

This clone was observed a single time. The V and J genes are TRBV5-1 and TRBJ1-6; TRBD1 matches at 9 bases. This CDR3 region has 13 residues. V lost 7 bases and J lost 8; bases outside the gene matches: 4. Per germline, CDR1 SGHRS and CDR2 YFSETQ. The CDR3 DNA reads TGCGCCAGCGGGGACAGGGTTGATTCACCCCTCCACTTT. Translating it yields CASGDRVDSPLHF.

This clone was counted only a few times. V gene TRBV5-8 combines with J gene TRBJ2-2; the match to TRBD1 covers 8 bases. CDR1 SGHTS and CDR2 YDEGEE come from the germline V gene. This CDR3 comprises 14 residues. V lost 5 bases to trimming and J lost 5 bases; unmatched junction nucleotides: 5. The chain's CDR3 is CASRDRGGTGELFF. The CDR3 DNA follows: TGTGCCAGCAGAGACAGGGGTGGAACCGGGGAGCTGTTTTTT.

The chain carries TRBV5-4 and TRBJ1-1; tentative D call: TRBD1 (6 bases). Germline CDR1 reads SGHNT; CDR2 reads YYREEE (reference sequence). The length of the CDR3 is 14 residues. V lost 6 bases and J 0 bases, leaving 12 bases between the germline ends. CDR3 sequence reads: CASNLPGVNTEAFF. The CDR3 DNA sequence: TGTGCCAGCAACCTCCCAGGGGTGAACACTGAAGCTTTCTTT.

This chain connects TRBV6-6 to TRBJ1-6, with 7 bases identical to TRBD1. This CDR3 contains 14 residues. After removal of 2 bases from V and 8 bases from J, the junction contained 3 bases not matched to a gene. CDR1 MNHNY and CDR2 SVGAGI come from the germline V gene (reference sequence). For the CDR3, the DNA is TGTGCCAGCAGTTACAGGGACAGTGATTCACCCCTCCACTTT. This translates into CASSYRDSDSPLHF.

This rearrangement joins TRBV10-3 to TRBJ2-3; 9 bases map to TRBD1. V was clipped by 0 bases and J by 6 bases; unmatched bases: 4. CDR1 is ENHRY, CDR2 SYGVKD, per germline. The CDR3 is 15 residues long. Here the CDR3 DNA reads TGTGCCATCAGTGAGTCGAAGACAGGGGGTGATACGCAGTATTTT. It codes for CAISESKTGGDTQYF.

The DNA of the CDR3 is TGTGCCAGCAGCTTAGGTGGACAGGCGATAAATTCACCCCTCCACTTT. This gives the protein CASSLGGQAINSPLHF. The chain has TRBV11-3 and TRBJ1-6, with 7 bases aligning to TRBD1. J lost 7 bases, V lost 1 base, and 7 bases had no gene match. This CDR3 is 16 amino acids long. Germline CDR1 reads SGHNT; CDR2 reads YENEEA.

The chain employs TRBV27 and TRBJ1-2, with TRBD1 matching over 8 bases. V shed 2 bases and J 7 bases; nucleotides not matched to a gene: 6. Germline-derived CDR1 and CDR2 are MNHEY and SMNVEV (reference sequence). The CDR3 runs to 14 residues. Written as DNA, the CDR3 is TGTGCCAGCAGTTTAAGGCCAGGGGGCGGTGGCTACACCTTC. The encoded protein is CASSLRPGGGGYTF.

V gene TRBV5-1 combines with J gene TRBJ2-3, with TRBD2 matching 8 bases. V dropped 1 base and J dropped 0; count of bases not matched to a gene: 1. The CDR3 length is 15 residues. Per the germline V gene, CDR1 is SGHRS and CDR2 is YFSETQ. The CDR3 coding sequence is TGCGCCAGCAGCTTGACTAGCGGAAGCACAGATACGCAGTATTTT. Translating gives CASSLTSGSTDTQYF.

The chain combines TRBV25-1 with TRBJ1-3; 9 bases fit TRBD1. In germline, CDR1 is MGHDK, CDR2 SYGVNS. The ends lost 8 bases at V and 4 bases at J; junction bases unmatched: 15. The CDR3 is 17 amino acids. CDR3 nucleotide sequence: TGTGCCAGCCGTCCCACGACCGGGACAGGGAACGGAAACACCATATATTTT. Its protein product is CASRPTTGTGNGNTIYF.

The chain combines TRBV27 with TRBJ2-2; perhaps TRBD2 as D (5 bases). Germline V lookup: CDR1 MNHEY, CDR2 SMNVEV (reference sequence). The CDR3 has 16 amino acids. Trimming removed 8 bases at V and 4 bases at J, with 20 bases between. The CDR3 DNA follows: TGTGCCAGCGGAAGGCTGGGAGTCGGGGTCACCGGGGAGCTGTTTTTT. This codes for CASGRLGVGVTGELFF.

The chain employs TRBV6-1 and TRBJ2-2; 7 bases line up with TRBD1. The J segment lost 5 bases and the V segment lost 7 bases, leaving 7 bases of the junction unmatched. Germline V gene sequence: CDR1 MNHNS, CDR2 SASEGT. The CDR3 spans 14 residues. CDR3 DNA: TGTGCCAGCAAGAGACAGGGCCAAACCGGGGAGCTGTTTTTT. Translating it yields CASKRQGQTGELFF.

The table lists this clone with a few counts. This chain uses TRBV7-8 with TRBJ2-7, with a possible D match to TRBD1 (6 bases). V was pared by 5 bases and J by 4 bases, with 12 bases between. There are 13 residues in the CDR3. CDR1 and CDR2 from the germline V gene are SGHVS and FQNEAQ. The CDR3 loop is CASSQRTVYEQYF. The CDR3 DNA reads TGTGCCAGCAGCCAACGGACAGTTTACGAGCAGTACTTC.

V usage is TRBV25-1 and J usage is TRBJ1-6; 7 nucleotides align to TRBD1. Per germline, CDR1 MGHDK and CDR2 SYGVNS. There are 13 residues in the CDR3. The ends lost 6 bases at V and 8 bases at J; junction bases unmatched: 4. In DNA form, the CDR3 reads TGTGCCAGCAGGAGGGGGACAGATTCACCCCTCCACTTT. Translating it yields CASRRGTDSPLHF.

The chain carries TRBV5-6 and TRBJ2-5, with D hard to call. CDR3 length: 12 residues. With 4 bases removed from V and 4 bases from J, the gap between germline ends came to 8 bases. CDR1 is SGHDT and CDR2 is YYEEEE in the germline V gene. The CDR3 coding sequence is TGTGCCAGCAGCCGAGAATTAGAGACCCAGTACTTC. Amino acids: CASSRELETQYF.

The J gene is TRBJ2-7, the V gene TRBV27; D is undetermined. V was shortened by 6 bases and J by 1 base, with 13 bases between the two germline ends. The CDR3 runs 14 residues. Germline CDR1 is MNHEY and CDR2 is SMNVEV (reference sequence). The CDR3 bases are TGTGCCAGCAGACGTAACTACGGGTCCTACGAGCAGTACTTC. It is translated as CASRRNYGSYEQYF.

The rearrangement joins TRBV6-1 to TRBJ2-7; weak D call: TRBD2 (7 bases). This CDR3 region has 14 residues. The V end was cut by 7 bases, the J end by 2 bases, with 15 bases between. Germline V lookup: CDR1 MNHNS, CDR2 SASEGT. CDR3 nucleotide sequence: TGTGCCAGCACCGGGGGGCGAGGCGCCTACGAGCAGTACTTC. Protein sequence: CASTGGRGAYEQYF.

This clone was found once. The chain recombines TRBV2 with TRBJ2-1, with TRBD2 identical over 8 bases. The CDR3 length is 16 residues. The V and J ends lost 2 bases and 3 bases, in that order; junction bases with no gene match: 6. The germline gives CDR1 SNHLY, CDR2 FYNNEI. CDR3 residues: CASSERAGAYYNEQFF. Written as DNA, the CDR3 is TGTGCCAGCAGTGAACGAGCGGGGGCCTACTACAATGAGCAGTTCTTC.

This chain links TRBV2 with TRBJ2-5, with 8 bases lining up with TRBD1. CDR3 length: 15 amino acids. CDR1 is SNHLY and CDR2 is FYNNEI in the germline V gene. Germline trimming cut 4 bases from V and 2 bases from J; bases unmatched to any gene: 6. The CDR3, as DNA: TGTGCCAGCAGTGGGGGACAGGCGATGCAAGAGACCCAGTACTTC. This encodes CASSGGQAMQETQYF.

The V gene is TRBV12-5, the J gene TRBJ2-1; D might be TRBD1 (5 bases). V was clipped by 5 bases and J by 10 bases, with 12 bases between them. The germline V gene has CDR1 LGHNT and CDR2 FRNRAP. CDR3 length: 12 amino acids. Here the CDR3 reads CASGAPPGEQFF. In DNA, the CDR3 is TGTGCTAGTGGTGCACCGCCAGGGGAGCAGTTCTTC.

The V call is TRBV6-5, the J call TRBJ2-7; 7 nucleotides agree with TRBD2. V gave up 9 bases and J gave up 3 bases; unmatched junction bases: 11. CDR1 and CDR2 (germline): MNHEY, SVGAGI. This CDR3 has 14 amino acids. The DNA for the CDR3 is TGTGCCAGTACCCGCGGGGGTTTAAGCTACGAGCAGTACTTC. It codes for CASTRGGLSYEQYF.

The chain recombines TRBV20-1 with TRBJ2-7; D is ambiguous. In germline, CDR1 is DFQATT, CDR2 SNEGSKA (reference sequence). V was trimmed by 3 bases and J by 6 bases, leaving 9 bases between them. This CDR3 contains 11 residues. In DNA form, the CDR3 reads TGCAGTGCTAGCGGTCGTGTCGAGCAGTACTTC. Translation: CSASGRVEQYF.

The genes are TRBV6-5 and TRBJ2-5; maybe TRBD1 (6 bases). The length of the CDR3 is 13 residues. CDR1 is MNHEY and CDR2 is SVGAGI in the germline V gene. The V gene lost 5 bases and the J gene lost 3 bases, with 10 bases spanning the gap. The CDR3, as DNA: TGTGCCAGCAGTCCCGGACAGAAAGAGACCCAGTACTTC. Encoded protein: CASSPGQKETQYF.

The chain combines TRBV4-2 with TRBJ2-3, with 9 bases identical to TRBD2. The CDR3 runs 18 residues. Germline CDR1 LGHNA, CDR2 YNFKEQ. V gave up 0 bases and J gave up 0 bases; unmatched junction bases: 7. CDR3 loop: CASSQETAGGSSTDTQYF. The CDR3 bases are TGTGCCAGCAGCCAAGAAACAGCGGGGGGATCTAGCACAGATACGCAGTATTTT.